This T cell receptor beta chain was obtained from a study of blood T cell repertoires in COVID-19. Across the study: Material from acute and convalescent COVID-19 was sourced from the United States, Italy and Spain. PBMCs, B-cell-depleted T cells, or T cells were the source of the cDNA or gDNA that made up the material.

A Seattle source enrolled patients during active infection and followed them longitudinally. The CDR3 sequence is 16 residues long. V shed 0 bases and J 2 bases; nucleotides not matched to a gene: 3. Germline V CDR1 and CDR2: SGHRS, YFSETQ. This clone was detected a few times. Original analysis: Reference gene primer amplification gave estimated nucleated cell counts. Some clones are missing from TCRdb's copy, which holds only in-frame ones; the method was immunoSEQ multiplex PCR. The V and J calls and clone size are taken from that table; D and trimming were inferred from the DNA. The sample has 390,000 or so clones, roughly 90% seen once.

The rearrangement joins TRBV5-1 to TRBJ2-1; the match to TRBD2 covers 9 bases. The sequencing input was peripheral blood. The sequence came from a woman in her 30s with COVID-19, enrolled during active disease. In DNA form, the CDR3 reads TGCGCCAGCAGCTTGGATAGACTAGCGGCCTACAATGAGCAGTTCTTC. As protein: CASSLDRLAAYNEQFF.